These 10 T cell receptor beta chains originate from one sample sequenced in a study of monozygotic twins with inflammatory bowel disease (dated 2019 in TCRdb). Preparation of the library involved 5' RACE. Sequencing relied on an Illumina HiSeq 2500. TCRdb reprocessed the reads, and each CDR3 protein sequence is entered once, without DNA. The sample table holds approximately 330,000 distinct CDR3 sequences. The top ten hold over 2% of the sample. Sequences were obtained from blood. The origin of the receptors is a human donor with ulcerative colitis or Crohn's disease, or a healthy co-twin of an affected twin (not recorded which).

This chain connects TRBV27 to TRBJ1-5; the D call of TRBD1 rests on TCRdb alone, since no DNA is present to check it. The CDR3 totals 14 residues. Germline CDR1 is MNHEY and CDR2 is SMNVEV (reference sequence). This chain's CDR3 is CASSSTGWNQPQHF.

This chain joins TRBV29-1 and TRBJ2-4; the TCRdb D gene call, TRBD1, has no DNA to confirm it. Germline-derived CDR1 and CDR2 are SQVTM and ANQGSEA. The CDR3 sequence is 14 residues long. The CDR3 here is CSVAGTVAKNIQYF.

This chain connects TRBV6-2 or TRBV6-3 to TRBJ2-1; TCRdb returns TRBD2, unconfirmable since there is no DNA. CDR3 length: 18 amino acids. Germline V gene data show CDR1 as MNHEY and CDR2 as SVGEGT. CDR3 sequence reads: CASSYPLRAGVYLDEQFF.

This chain uses TRBV18 with TRBJ2-1; TCRdb's D call, TRBD2, is unchecked because there is no DNA. This CDR3 spans 15 amino acids. The germline V gene has CDR1 KGHSH and CDR2 LQKENI. The CDR3 here is CASSDGLAGGLKQFF.

The rearrangement joins TRBV10-3 to TRBJ1-5; with no DNA, the TCRdb D assignment of TRBD1 cannot be verified. Germline CDR1 is ENHRY and CDR2 is SYGVKD. The CDR3 length is 15 residues. The CDR3 loop is CAISESLGGEQPQHF.

This rearrangement joins TRBV11-2 to TRBJ2-7; TCRdb's D gene call, TRBD2, goes unchecked for lack of DNA. Germline loops: CDR1 SGHAT, CDR2 FQNNGV. CDR3 length equals 14 residues. CDR3 residues: CASSVGLASYEQYF.

The rearrangement links TRBV7-2 to TRBJ1-2; TCRdb's assignment of TRBD1 cannot be checked, as there is no DNA. CDR3 length: 16 residues. The germline CDR1 and CDR2 sequences are SGHTA and FQGNSA. The CDR3 sequence is CASSRLPREINYGYTF. Using reference TRBV7-2 and TRBJ1-2 for the parts outside the CDR3, the full variable domain is GAGVSQSPSNKVTEKGKDVELRCDPISGHTALYWYRQSLGQGLEFLIYFQGNSAPDKSGLPSDRFSAERTGGSVSTLTIQRTQQEDSAVYLCASSRLPREINYGYTFGSGTRLTVV.

The chain couples TRBV6-5 to TRBJ2-5; TCRdb selects TRBD2, and the lack of DNA leaves this call unchecked. The germline V gene encodes CDR1 MNHEY and CDR2 SVGAGI. The CDR3 has 13 residues. The CDR3 reads CASTLAGGETQYF.

The J gene is TRBJ1-5, the V gene TRBV10-3; TCRdb designates TRBD1, a call that cannot be tested without DNA. CDR3 length: 14 residues. Germline V CDR1 and CDR2: ENHRY, SYGVKD. CDR3 sequence: CAISDPGRNQPQHF.

CDR3 loop: CASSDVSEAFF. This rearrangement joins TRBV7-9 to TRBJ1-1. The CDR3 spans 11 residues. Germline V gene sequence: CDR1 SEHNR, CDR2 FQNEAQ (reference sequence).